This TCR beta chain was sequenced during a study of liver allograft versus peripheral blood T cells. As for the study in general: T cell receptor repertoires in transplanted livers were compared with those in recipients' peripheral blood. Study-wide results and limits: Inside liver allografts, T cell receptor repertoires reportedly diverged from the repertoires found in peripheral blood.

The CDR3 is made up of 16 amino acids. The V gene's germline CDR1 is MNHEY and CDR2 SVGAGI. Between the trimmed V and J ends, which lost 3 bases and 8 bases, there was a span of 21 bases. This clonotype is termed large. Its antigen is not identified. TCRdb re-called the reads through MiXCR, storing one row per CDR3 protein. The table records approximately 350 distinct CDR3 sequences, about 15% of them present only once. This sequence joins TRBV6-5 and TRBJ2-3; tentative D call: TRBD1 (7 bases). The receptor was isolated from a human patient who had a liver transplant. These T cells may partly come from the graft donor. CDR3 region: CASSYGKSGGPRTQYF. The CDR3 nucleotides are TGTGCCAGCAGTTATGGGAAATCAGGGGGGCCTCGTACGCAGTATTTT.